The next 4 T cell receptor beta chains were all read from a single sample in a study of early T cells in non-severe SARS-CoV-2 infection. TCRdb reprocessed the 5' RACE reads with MiXCR, giving one entry per CDR3 protein. The table lists 61,000 or so distinct CDR3 sequences, more than 10% of them singletons. The sample consisted of whole blood, taken at baseline. These TCRs come from an adult who was a healthcare worker with PCR-confirmed SARS-CoV-2 infection or an uninfected control (not recorded which). The donor label of this sample is uncertain.

There are a few counts of this clonotype. The genes are TRBV3-1 and TRBJ2-2; either TRBD1 or TRBD2 may fit D (5 bases each). Germline lookup yields CDR1 LGHDT and CDR2 YNNKEL (reference sequence). This CDR3 has 11 amino acids. V gave up 7 bases and J gave up 6 bases, with 6 bases separating them. The CDR3 DNA reads TGTGCCAGCATGGGGGCCGGGGAGCTGTTTTTT. This sequence encodes CASMGAGELFF.

This clonotype was observed many times. The rearrangement uses TRBV5-4 and TRBJ2-5, with 7 bases lining up with TRBD1. The length of the CDR3 is 15 residues. Per the germline V gene, CDR1 is SGHNT and CDR2 is YYREEE (reference sequence). V shed 0 bases and J 9 bases; nucleotides not matched to a gene: 11. CDR3 amino acids: CASSLGQGHVGAQYF. Written as DNA, the CDR3 is TGTGCCAGCAGCTTGGGACAGGGTCATGTAGGGGCCCAGTACTTC.

This chain uses TRBV5-8 with TRBJ2-1; 9 bases map to TRBD2. CDR1 SGHTS and CDR2 YDEGEE come from the germline V gene. The CDR3 is made up of 16 amino acids. The ends lost 6 bases at V and 7 bases at J; junction bases unmatched: 14. The CDR3 region has the DNA TGTGCCAGCACCCTCTTTGGCGGGGGGGCGAGGAATGAGCAGTTCTTC. It translates to CASTLFGGGARNEQFF.

The CDR3 region has the DNA TGTGCCAGCAGCCTGACTAGCGGTTCCACAGATACGCAGTATTTT. Protein: CASSLTSGSTDTQYF. This chain connects TRBV7-3 to TRBJ2-3; 9 bases agree with TRBD2. This CDR3 region has 15 residues. V shed 5 bases, J shed 2 bases, and the junction held 5 bases outside the gene matches. CDR1 and CDR2 from the germline V gene are SGHTA and FQGTGA. The whole variable domain, remainder taken from reference TRBV7-3 and TRBJ2-3, is GAGVSQTPSNKVTEKGKYVELRCDPISGHTALYWYRQSLGQGPEFLIYFQGTGAADDSGLPNDRFFAVRPEGSVSTLKIQRTERGDSAVYLCASSLTSGSTDTQYFGPGTRLTVL.